This TCR beta chain is drawn from a study of cytomegalovirus exposure and HLA in healthy donors. Per germline, CDR1 SGHDT and CDR2 YYEEEE. V lost 0 bases and J lost 2; bases outside the gene matches: 11. The CDR3 totals 19 residues. The assay was immunoSEQ multiplex PCR, and TCRdb's table has in-frame clones only and misses some. The sample has about 120,000 clones, 75% to 90% seen once. This receptor was identified in a woman aged 18-30 years in good health and CMV-seronegative. J is TRBJ2-3 and V is TRBV5-6; 11 bases line up with TRBD2. The specimen sequenced was PBMCs. The CDR3 DNA reads TGTGCCAGCAGCTTGGGACAGCCCGGACTAGCGGGTAACACAGATACGCAGTATTTT. Its translation is CASSLGQPGLAGNTDTQYF. The variable domain in full, with the rest retrieved from reference TRBV5-6 and TRBJ2-3, is DAGVTQSPTHLIKTRGQQVTLRCSPKSGHDTVSWYQQALGQGPQFIFQYYEEEERQRGNFPDRFSGHQFPNYSSELNVNALLLGDSALYLCASSLGQPGLAGNTDTQYFGPGTRLTVL.